The clone carrying this TCR beta chain was seen more than once but under ten times. Its antigen is not identified. A multiplex PCR was run with 60 Vbeta primers and 13 Jbeta primers. Profiled with immunoSEQ multiplex PCR; TCRdb holds only in-frame clones, not every one. The sample shows some 79,000 clones, 63% of them seen only once. This sample is part of a study of cytomegalovirus exposure and HLA in healthy donors. The CDR3 covers 14 residues. J lost 4 bases, V lost 2 bases, and 4 bases had no gene match. Germline V gene lookup returns CDR1 SGHRS and CDR2 YFSETQ. General study findings and limits: Fewer than 20,000 TCR beta sequences were associated with HLA alleles at 0.05 false discovery rate in a later analysis.

The chain links TRBV5-1 to TRBJ1-2, with 8 bases aligning to TRBD1. The specimen sequenced was PBMCs. The origin of this receptor is a woman aged 40 to 49 in good health and CMV-seropositive. The CDR3: CASSFGQGSYGYTF. In DNA form, the CDR3 reads TGCGCCAGCAGCTTCGGACAGGGAAGCTATGGCTACACCTTC.